These T cell receptor beta chains were read from a single sample in a study of T cells in Graves' hyperthyroidism and ophthalmopathy. MiXCR was run by TCRdb on the multiplex PCR reads, yielding one entry per CDR3 protein. The table shows fewer than 800,000 distinct CDR3 sequences, with about 16% occurring only once. Sequenced sample: blood. These receptors originate from a man between 18 and 35 years old with Graves' hyperthyroidism. Each CDR3 is given with its conserved first and last residue. The D gene is left open where the match is weak. Part of the rows lack a size; the others show once, few, many or a class for expanded clones.

CDR3 DNA: TGTGCCATCCGTGCCGCGTACACCGGGGAGCTGTTTTTT
CDR3 protein: CAIRAAYTGELFF
D gene: NA
J gene: TRBJ2-2
clone size: NA
V gene: TRBV28

CDR3 DNA: TGTGCCAGCAGAATAAAAGGACCGGGACGAAATATGGAGGGGACCAAAAACATTCAGTACTTC
CDR3 protein: CASRIKGPGRNMEGTKNIQYF
D gene: NA
J gene: TRBJ2-4
clone size: many
V gene: TRBV2

CDR3 DNA: TGTGCCGTTGCGGACAGGGGGCTGCGGAGCTCCTATAATTCACCCCTCCACTTT
CDR3 protein: CAVADRGLRSSYNSPLHF
D gene: TRBD1
J gene: TRBJ1-6
clone size: few
V gene: TRBV6-1

CDR3 DNA: TGTGCCAGCAGTGAATTAACGGGCAATGAGCAGTTCTTC
CDR3 protein: CASSELTGNEQFF
D gene: NA
J gene: TRBJ2-1
clone size: once
V gene: TRBV25-1

CDR3 DNA: TGCAGTGCTAGACGGACTAGGAGCTCCTACGAGCAGTACTTC
CDR3 protein: CSARRTRSSYEQYF
D gene: TRBD2
J gene: TRBJ2-7
clone size: few
V gene: TRBV20-1

CDR3 DNA: TGTGCCAGCAGCTTAGATCCGAGGCTAGCGGTTTACGAGCAGTACTTC
CDR3 protein: CASSLDPRLAVYEQYF
D gene: TRBD2
J gene: TRBJ2-7
clone size: NA
V gene: TRBV11-2

CDR3 DNA: TGTGCCAGCAGGGGGAGGACAGGGGGCTGGAATGAGCAGTTCTTC
CDR3 protein: CASRGRTGGWNEQFF
D gene: TRBD1
J gene: TRBJ2-1
clone size: many
V gene: TRBV12-3/TRBV12-4

CDR3 DNA: TGTGCCAGCAGTCCGCAAGCTGGGAACACTGAAGCTTTCTTT
CDR3 protein: CASSPQAGNTEAFF
D gene: NA
J gene: TRBJ1-1
clone size: many
V gene: TRBV28

CDR3 DNA: TGTGCCAGCACCCACAGGGGGCTGAACACTGAAGCTTTCTTT
CDR3 protein: CASTHRGLNTEAFF
D gene: TRBD1
J gene: TRBJ1-1
clone size: NA
V gene: TRBV6-1

CDR3 DNA: TGTGCCAGCAGCCAAGGCGTTCCCTATGGCTACACCTTC
CDR3 protein: CASSQGVPYGYTF
D gene: NA
J gene: TRBJ1-2
clone size: many
V gene: TRBV3-1

CDR3 DNA: TGTGCCAGTAGTATGTGGGTAGGCGTCGGGGCTTATGAGCAGTTCTTC
CDR3 protein: CASSMWVGVGAYEQFF
D gene: NA
J gene: TRBJ2-1
clone size: few
V gene: TRBV19

CDR3 DNA: TGTGCCAGCAGCACCTTGGAAGAGACCCAGTACTTC
CDR3 protein: CASSTLEETQYF
D gene: NA
J gene: TRBJ2-5
clone size: many
V gene: TRBV2

CDR3 DNA: TGTGCCAGCAGTTCGCGGTCGGGCAGGGAGGTCCCCTACGAGCAGTACTTC
CDR3 protein: CASSSRSGREVPYEQYF
D gene: NA
J gene: TRBJ2-7
clone size: few
V gene: TRBV7-8

CDR3 DNA: TGTGCCAGCAGTTACTCTATGTTAGCGGCCACAGATACGCAGTATTTT
CDR3 protein: CASSYSMLAATDTQYF
D gene: NA
J gene: TRBJ2-3
clone size: few
V gene: TRBV6-2/TRBV6-3

CDR3 DNA: TGTGCCAGCAGGACCCCAGGGGTTGGCTACACCTTC
CDR3 protein: CASRTPGVGYTF
D gene: NA
J gene: TRBJ1-2
clone size: NA
V gene: TRBV6-1

CDR3 DNA: TGTGCCAGCAGCGCACCGGGAAGCTTTCCCGGGGAGCTGTTTTTT
CDR3 protein: CASSAPGSFPGELFF
D gene: NA
J gene: TRBJ2-2
clone size: few
V gene: TRBV5-4

CDR3 DNA: TGTGCCAGCAGTGACCGGGCCAATCCTTACTACGAGCAGTACTTC
CDR3 protein: CASSDRANPYYEQYF
D gene: NA
J gene: TRBJ2-7
clone size: many
V gene: TRBV2

CDR3 DNA: TGTGCCAGCAGCGTAGGGATAGGGGGGAATTCACCCCTCCACTTT
CDR3 protein: CASSVGIGGNSPLHF
D gene: NA
J gene: TRBJ1-6
clone size: NA
V gene: TRBV9

CDR3 DNA: TGTGCCAGCTCATTCGGACGGACAAACTATGGCTACACCTTC
CDR3 protein: CASSFGRTNYGYTF
D gene: NA
J gene: TRBJ1-2
clone size: NA
V gene: TRBV18

CDR3 DNA: TGCAGTGTCCCACCCTCGCCCGGCCAGCATGAGCAGTTCTTC
CDR3 protein: CSVPPSPGQHEQFF
D gene: NA
J gene: TRBJ2-1
clone size: NA
V gene: TRBV20-1

CDR3 DNA: TGTGCCAGCAGCCAAGCCCAGGGCGTGTGGAGAAACACCATATATTTT
CDR3 protein: CASSQAQGVWRNTIYF
D gene: NA
J gene: TRBJ1-3
clone size: NA
V gene: TRBV7-6

CDR3 DNA: TGCAGTGCTAGAAGCGGCACAGATACGCAGTATTTT
CDR3 protein: CSARSGTDTQYF
D gene: NA
J gene: TRBJ2-3
clone size: NA
V gene: TRBV20-1

CDR3 DNA: TGTGCCAGTAGCGGACCAGGACACTACGAGCAGTACTTC
CDR3 protein: CASSGPGHYEQYF
D gene: NA
J gene: TRBJ2-7
clone size: NA
V gene: TRBV19

CDR3 DNA: TGTGCCAGCAGTGCAAGGGACAGGAGATACGAGCAGTACTTC
CDR3 protein: CASSARDRRYEQYF
D gene: TRBD1
J gene: TRBJ2-7
clone size: NA
V gene: TRBV6-1

CDR3 DNA: TGTGCCAGCAGCGAAAGGGTCCTCTCGGATTCACCCCTCCACTTT
CDR3 protein: CASSERVLSDSPLHF
D gene: NA
J gene: TRBJ1-6
clone size: NA
V gene: TRBV3-1

CDR3 DNA: TGCAGCGTTAGCGGGGCCCTCTACAATGAGCAGTTCTTC
CDR3 protein: CSVSGALYNEQFF
D gene: TRBD2
J gene: TRBJ2-1
clone size: few
V gene: TRBV29-1

CDR3 DNA: TGTGCCAGCAGCCCGCCCCGCGGCCCGCCACAAGAGACCCAGTACTTC
CDR3 protein: CASSPPRGPPQETQYF
D gene: NA
J gene: TRBJ2-5
clone size: few
V gene: TRBV3-1

CDR3 DNA: TGTGCCAGCACCCAGAAGGACAGATACGAGCAGTACTTC
CDR3 protein: CASTQKDRYEQYF
D gene: NA
J gene: TRBJ2-7
clone size: many
V gene: TRBV27

CDR3 DNA: TGTGCCAGCAGCTTAGGGGGGGACAGGGGGTATGGCTACACCTTC
CDR3 protein: CASSLGGDRGYGYTF
D gene: TRBD1
J gene: TRBJ1-2
clone size: NA
V gene: TRBV7-2

CDR3 DNA: TGTGCCAGCAGTTTGATTCGGACTAGCGGGAGAATGAGGTACAATGAGCAGTTCTTC
CDR3 protein: CASSLIRTSGRMRYNEQFF
D gene: TRBD2
J gene: TRBJ2-1
clone size: many
V gene: TRBV12-3/TRBV12-4

CDR3 DNA: TGCAGTGCTAGAGATAATCCCGGGAGCTCTGGAAACACCATATATTTT
CDR3 protein: CSARDNPGSSGNTIYF
D gene: NA
J gene: TRBJ1-3
clone size: few
V gene: TRBV20-1

CDR3 DNA: TGTGCCACCAGTGATCCTCGGGGGGCAGGGGAGCAGTACTTC
CDR3 protein: CATSDPRGAGEQYF
D gene: NA
J gene: TRBJ2-7
clone size: NA
V gene: TRBV24-1

CDR3 DNA: TGCAGTGCTAGGCCGGGACACATGAACACTGAAGCTTTCTTT
CDR3 protein: CSARPGHMNTEAFF
D gene: NA
J gene: TRBJ1-1
clone size: NA
V gene: TRBV20-1

CDR3 DNA: TGTGCCTGCGGGGGGAACACCGGGGAGCTGTTTTTT
CDR3 protein: CACGGNTGELFF
D gene: TRBD2
J gene: TRBJ2-2
clone size: NA
V gene: TRBV6-1

CDR3 DNA: TGTGCCAGCAGCTTAGCGTTGGGGGCCAACACTGAAGCTTTCTTT
CDR3 protein: CASSLALGANTEAFF
D gene: NA
J gene: TRBJ1-1
clone size: many
V gene: TRBV7-2

CDR3 DNA: TGTGCCAGCAGTCCCCCCCCCGGGGGTGGGGCCAACGTCCTGACTTTC
CDR3 protein: CASSPPPGGGANVLTF
D gene: NA
J gene: TRBJ2-6
clone size: NA
V gene: TRBV28

CDR3 DNA: TGTGCCAGCAGTGAAGCCACAAATGAGCAGTTCTTC
CDR3 protein: CASSEATNEQFF
D gene: NA
J gene: TRBJ2-1
clone size: few
V gene: TRBV2

CDR3 DNA: TGTGCCAGCAGTGAAATCCTCGGAGGGGCCCAGTACTTC
CDR3 protein: CASSEILGGAQYF
D gene: NA
J gene: TRBJ2-5
clone size: many
V gene: TRBV6-1

CDR3 DNA: TGTGCCTGGAGTCTAACCACGGGACTAGAGGAGACCCAGTACTTC
CDR3 protein: CAWSLTTGLEETQYF
D gene: TRBD2
J gene: TRBJ2-5
clone size: many
V gene: TRBV30

CDR3 DNA: TGTGCCAGCAGTGGCAGCCCAGGGGAGCAGTACTTC
CDR3 protein: CASSGSPGEQYF
D gene: NA
J gene: TRBJ2-7
clone size: many
V gene: TRBV28

CDR3 DNA: TGCGCCAGCAGACTAGCGCCCCAAGAGACCCAGTACTTC
CDR3 protein: CASRLAPQETQYF
D gene: TRBD2
J gene: TRBJ2-5
clone size: NA
V gene: TRBV5-1

CDR3 DNA: TGCGCCAGCAGCCCTTTTGGGGGAGAAGTCTACGAGCAGTACTTC
CDR3 protein: CASSPFGGEVYEQYF
D gene: NA
J gene: TRBJ2-7
clone size: many
V gene: TRBV5-1

CDR3 DNA: TGTGCCAGCAGCTTTTCCGGGACAGGGGATGGCTACACCTTC
CDR3 protein: CASSFSGTGDGYTF
D gene: TRBD1
J gene: TRBJ1-2
clone size: many
V gene: TRBV7-2

CDR3 DNA: TGTGCCAGCAGTAAGGCTGACAGGGGAGCTGAAGCTTTCTTT
CDR3 protein: CASSKADRGAEAFF
D gene: TRBD1
J gene: TRBJ1-1
clone size: NA
V gene: TRBV6-5

CDR3 DNA: TGCGCCAGCAGCCTAATACAGGGCCGGTCACCCCTCCACTTT
CDR3 protein: CASSLIQGRSPLHF
D gene: NA
J gene: TRBJ1-6
clone size: NA
V gene: TRBV4-1

CDR3 DNA: TGCGCCAGCAGCGACCGGGACTCGTCGGAGACCCAGTACTTC
CDR3 protein: CASSDRDSSETQYF
D gene: NA
J gene: TRBJ2-5
clone size: many
V gene: TRBV5-1

CDR3 DNA: TGTGCCAGCAGTGTAGAGACTACGGAGACCCAGTACTTC
CDR3 protein: CASSVETTETQYF
D gene: NA
J gene: TRBJ2-5
clone size: NA
V gene: TRBV2

CDR3 DNA: TGTGCCAGCAGTGAAGGTCAGGGACGCGACTATGGCTACACCTTC
CDR3 protein: CASSEGQGRDYGYTF
D gene: NA
J gene: TRBJ1-2
clone size: many
V gene: TRBV2

CDR3 DNA: TGTGCCAGCAGCTATCGACAGGGGGACTATGGCTACACCTTC
CDR3 protein: CASSYRQGDYGYTF
D gene: TRBD1
J gene: TRBJ1-2
clone size: NA
V gene: TRBV5-6

CDR3 DNA: TGTGCCAGCAGCCACCCGAACACTGAAGCTTTCTTT
CDR3 protein: CASSHPNTEAFF
D gene: NA
J gene: TRBJ1-1
clone size: many
V gene: TRBV11-2

CDR3 DNA: TGCAGTGCTAGAACGGGACAGGGCTCCCATGAGCAGTTCTTC
CDR3 protein: CSARTGQGSHEQFF
D gene: TRBD1
J gene: TRBJ2-1
clone size: few
V gene: TRBV20-1

CDR3 DNA: TGTGCCAGCAGTTATCATGTCAGGATGAGCTCCTACAATGAGCAGTTCTTC
CDR3 protein: CASSYHVRMSSYNEQFF
D gene: NA
J gene: TRBJ2-1
clone size: many
V gene: TRBV6-2/TRBV6-3

CDR3 DNA: TGTGCCAGCAGCTTATCGGGCCAGGGCTGGGAGCAGTACTTC
CDR3 protein: CASSLSGQGWEQYF
D gene: NA
J gene: TRBJ2-7
clone size: many
V gene: TRBV7-2

CDR3 DNA: TGTGCCAGCAGTTTAAGGCCCGCCGTGCAGTTCTTC
CDR3 protein: CASSLRPAVQFF
D gene: NA
J gene: TRBJ2-1
clone size: few
V gene: TRBV28

CDR3 DNA: TGTGCCAGCACACAGAGGAACGAAGACATTCAGTACTTC
CDR3 protein: CASTQRNEDIQYF
D gene: NA
J gene: TRBJ2-4
clone size: few
V gene: TRBV12-3/TRBV12-4

CDR3 DNA: TGTGCCAGCAGTTCGAGCGGCAGAGTCAAGCGGGGCGGGACCGGGGAGCTGTTCTTT
CDR3 protein: CASSSSGRVKRGGTGELFF
D gene: TRBD2
J gene: TRBJ2-2
clone size: NA
V gene: TRBV6-5

CDR3 DNA: TGTGCCAGCAGCTTACCTCCCAGGGGAACCGGGGAGCTGTTTTTT
CDR3 protein: CASSLPPRGTGELFF
D gene: NA
J gene: TRBJ2-2
clone size: many
V gene: TRBV7-9